The entry below describes one T cell receptor beta chain. No antigen is known for it. The CDR3 length is 15 residues. Germline V gives CDR1 SGHRS, CDR2 YFSETQ. V was shortened by 0 bases and J by 5 bases, with 12 bases between the two germline ends. The sample originates from a study of metastatic and nonmetastatic thyroid tumors. Study-wide background: Repertoires were compared across blood and tumor or nodule tissue from malignant and benign thyroid patients.

Overall study findings and caveats: Malignant thyroid tumors reportedly exceeded benign nodules significantly in TCR beta diversity, with the difference appearing in blood and tumor.

Thyroid surgery was performed in patients who had received no treatment beforehand. In the study's own analysis: CDR3 was compared across clinicopathological groups, and the resulting differences were used to build a distant-metastasis classifier for papillary thyroid cancer. TCRdb reprocessed the PCR reads via MiXCR. The V and J calls reflect TCRdb's pipeline rather than the authors' work. The sample has more than 12,000 clones, 20% to 30% seen once. This receptor was obtained from a female donor with papillary thyroid cancer or a benign thyroid nodule (not recorded which). Some clones in this sample may be carry-over from other donors' samples. The genes are TRBV5-1 and TRBJ2-1; D is unresolved. Sequenced material: tumor tissue. The CDR3 DNA is TGCGCCAGCAGCTTGGTTGGCCAAGTTGACAATGAGCAGTTCTTC. The encoded protein is CASSLVGQVDNEQFF.